These 20 T cell receptor beta chains share one sample of origin, sequenced in a study of cytomegalovirus exposure and HLA in healthy donors. The PCR employed 60 Vbeta primers together with 13 Jbeta primers. Sequencing was performed with immunoSEQ multiplex PCR; in TCRdb, only in-frame clones are kept and a portion is missing. The top ten clones hold roughly 1.2% of a sample with 150,000 to 200,000 clones, roughly 85% of them seen once. Sequencing was done on a sample of PBMCs. Source of these receptors: a woman aged 45-60 years in good health and CMV-seronegative.

V gene TRBV9 combines with J gene TRBJ2-7; perhaps TRBD2 as D (6 bases). V lost 0 bases to trimming and J lost 4 bases, with 20 bases between them. From germline, CDR1 is SGDLS and CDR2 YYNGEE. The CDR3 is 17 residues long. CDR3 nucleotides: TGTGCCAGCAGCGTAGGGTCGGCAGGGAGGTCTCCTTACGAGCAGTACTTC. This sequence encodes CASSVGSAGRSPYEQYF.

The chain recombines TRBV10-1 with TRBJ2-5; a weak D match, TRBD2 (5 bases). Trimming removed 0 bases at V and 1 base at J, with 6 bases between. The CDR3 length is 14 residues. Germline CDR1 WNHNN, CDR2 SYGVQD (reference sequence). This CDR3 is CASSESGAQETQYF. The DNA for the CDR3 is TGCGCCAGCAGTGAGTCGGGAGCCCAAGAGACCCAGTACTTC.

V usage is TRBV6-6 and J usage is TRBJ1-2; D is unresolved. V was pared by 4 bases and J by 1 base, with 7 bases between. CDR3 length equals 13 residues. The germline V gene encodes CDR1 MNHNY and CDR2 SVGAGI (reference sequence). CDR3 in DNA: TGTGCCAGCAGTTTACAGAGTAACTATGGCTACACCTTC. Its protein is CASSLQSNYGYTF.

This clone was recorded a few times. This rearrangement joins TRBV7-9 to TRBJ1-1; tentatively, D is TRBD1 (5 bases). The V gene's germline CDR1 is SEHNR and CDR2 FQNEAQ (reference sequence). Trimming cost V 5 bases and J 5 bases, with 15 bases left between them. This CDR3 comprises 14 residues. The DNA of the CDR3 is TGTGCCAGCAGCCTTACGGGGGGTAGAACTGAAGCTTTCTTT. Amino acids: CASSLTGGRTEAFF.

This chain joins TRBV13 and TRBJ2-7; 14 nucleotides match TRBD2. The CDR3 has 17 amino acids. Germline-derived CDR1 and CDR2 are PRHDT and FYEKMQ (reference sequence). Trimming cost V 4 bases and J 13 bases; bases outside gene matches: 18. DNA for the CDR3: TGTGCCAGCAGCTCGCGGGGACTAGCGGGAGACGATGGGCCTACTTACTTC. Translation gives CASSSRGLAGDDGPTYF.

The chain uses TRBV11-2 and TRBJ2-3; D might be TRBD2 (5 bases). This CDR3 comprises 11 residues. Germline V gene data show CDR1 as SGHAT and CDR2 as FQNNGV. Trimming cost V 6 bases and J 8 bases, with 9 bases left between them. The CDR3 region is CASSRGTTQYF. In DNA, the CDR3 is TGTGCCAGCAGTCGGGGAACTACGCAGTATTTT.

The chain is built from TRBV4-1 and TRBJ1-6, with no clear D. The CDR3 loop spans 17 amino acids. The ends were cut back, 1 base at V and 7 bases at J, with 17 bases in the middle. Germline V lookup: CDR1 MGHRA, CDR2 YSYEKL. The CDR3 reads CASSQGVQAPPNSPLHF. The CDR3 DNA reads TGCGCCAGCAGCCAAGGTGTCCAGGCGCCTCCGAATTCACCCCTCCACTTT.

This clone has only a few counts. CDR3 sequence: CASSIGPFLAGGTKPKKYEQYF. The CDR3 coding sequence is TGTGCCAGTAGTATAGGGCCGTTCCTCGCGGGAGGCACCAAACCAAAAAAATACGAGCAGTACTTC. This chain links TRBV19 with TRBJ2-7; TRBD2 matches 8 bases. With 1 base clipped from V and 4 bases from J, the junction kept 27 bases outside the gene matches. The CDR3 loop spans 22 amino acids. The germline CDR1 and CDR2 sequences are LNHDA and SQIVND (reference sequence).

The J gene is TRBJ2-2, the V gene TRBV2, with 8 bases that match TRBD1. This CDR3 is built from 15 residues. Germline V gene lookup returns CDR1 SNHLY and CDR2 FYNNEI. V dropped 7 bases and J dropped 0; count of bases not matched to a gene: 4. CDR3 loop: CASIGQGTNTGELFF. The DNA of the CDR3 is TGTGCCAGCATTGGACAGGGCACGAACACCGGGGAGCTGTTTTTT.

This clone occurred a few times. The rearrangement joins TRBV9 to TRBJ1-2; 9 bases are shared with TRBD1. With 4 bases clipped from V and 6 bases from J, the junction kept 10 bases outside the gene matches. The CDR3 extends over 15 amino acids. Germline values: CDR1 SGDLS, CDR2 YYNGEE. The CDR3 protein is CASSIRTGAADGYTF. In DNA, the CDR3 is TGTGCCAGCAGCATTCGGACAGGGGCGGCGGATGGCTACACCTTC.

The CDR3 reads CASSADRDEKLFF. CDR3 in DNA: TGTGCCAGCAGTGCGGACAGGGACGAAAAACTGTTTTTT. The rearrangement uses TRBV28 and TRBJ1-4; 8 nucleotides line up with TRBD1. The CDR3 is made up of 13 amino acids. J gave up 8 bases and V 5 bases, and 4 bases lay outside the gene matches. Germline V CDR1 and CDR2: MDHEN, SYDVKM.

This clone has a handful of counts. The chain carries TRBV27 and TRBJ2-3, with TRBD1 identical over 8 bases. CDR3 size: 15 residues. Germline V gene data show CDR1 as MNHEY and CDR2 as SMNVEV (reference sequence). J was trimmed by 0 bases and V by 4 bases; bases with no gene match: 3. CDR3 nucleotides: TGTGCCAGCAGTTCACGGACAGGGAGCACAGATACGCAGTATTTT. It is translated as CASSSRTGSTDTQYF.

The gene calls are TRBV4-1 and TRBJ1-2; 8 nucleotides align to TRBD1. CDR1 and CDR2 from the germline V gene are MGHRA and YSYEKL. Trimming at V came to 4 bases and at J to 5 bases, leaving 15 bases not matched to a gene. The CDR3 runs 17 residues. Here the CDR3 reads CASSPLSGTGASYGYTF. The CDR3 bases are TGCGCCAGCAGCCCCCTCTCCGGGACAGGAGCTTCTTATGGCTACACCTTC.

The V call is TRBV5-1, the J call TRBJ2-2; D might be TRBD1 (5 bases). Germline CDR1 and CDR2: SGHRS and YFSETQ. Trimming shortened V by 0 bases and J by 3 bases, and 15 bases separated the two germline ends. The CDR3 covers 17 residues. Here the CDR3 DNA reads TGCGCCAGCAGCTTGGATATTACAGGATCCCACACCGGGGAGCTGTTTTTT. Translated, it gives CASSLDITGSHTGELFF.

DNA for the CDR3: TGTGCCAGCAGCAAGTTACGGGGCTCTGGGGCCAACGTCCTGACTTTC. This encodes CASSKLRGSGANVLTF. The J gene is TRBJ2-6, the V gene TRBV11-2, with D maybe TRBD2 (5 bases). Trimming stripped 5 bases from V and 0 bases from J, with 11 bases between. Germline V CDR1 and CDR2: SGHAT, FQNNGV. This CDR3 contains 16 residues.

The rearrangement joins TRBV19 to TRBJ2-5; 8 nucleotides line up with TRBD2. The better agreement between TRBJ2-7 and the DNA end casts doubt on the J call. The germline V gene has CDR1 LNHDA and CDR2 SQIVND (reference sequence). This CDR3 spans 15 amino acids. CDR3 region: CASSISSSGYYEQYF. As DNA, the CDR3 is TGTGCCAGTAGTATCTCGTCTAGCGGGTACTACGAGCAGTACTTC.

The chain couples TRBV11-1 to TRBJ2-1; D is perhaps TRBD2 (5 bases). The CDR3 totals 15 residues. The germline V gene encodes CDR1 SGHAT and CDR2 FQDESV (reference sequence). Trimming took off 2 bases at V and 8 bases at J, with 16 bases between the two ends. The CDR3 sequence is CASSLNLGNGDEQFF. The CDR3 DNA follows: TGTGCCAGCAGCTTAAACCTGGGAAACGGGGATGAGCAGTTCTTC.

The genes are TRBV7-2 and TRBJ2-2; possible D gene TRBD1, 6 bases. Looked up from germline, CDR1 is SGHTA and CDR2 is FQGNSA. The CDR3 extends over 16 amino acids. V lost 1 base to trimming and J lost 1 base, with 10 bases between them. The CDR3 is CASSLGGRGNTGELFF. CDR3 coding DNA: TGTGCCAGCAGCTTAGGGGGCAGGGGGAACACCGGGGAGCTGTTTTTT.

The chain is built from TRBV7-2 and TRBJ2-5; the D gene is possibly TRBD1 (6 bases). Germline CDR1 reads SGHTA; CDR2 reads FQGNSA. The V end lost 2 bases, the J end lost 8 bases, and 18 bases lay between the germline ends. This CDR3 is 15 amino acids long. This CDR3 is CASSLTQGWGSTQYF. CDR3 bases: TGTGCCAGCAGCTTAACACAGGGCTGGGGATCTACCCAGTACTTC.

V and J are TRBV19 and TRBJ1-5; 8 nucleotides match TRBD1. The CDR3 runs to 15 residues. Germline CDR1 is LNHDA and CDR2 is SQIVND (reference sequence). Trimming cost V 6 bases and J 6 bases; bases outside gene matches: 10. The CDR3 protein is CASSPDRVGGQPQHF. The CDR3 nucleotides read TGTGCCAGTAGCCCGGACAGGGTGGGCGGTCAGCCCCAGCATTTT.